The 27 T cell receptor beta chains below come from one sample, sequenced in a study of cytomegalovirus exposure and HLA in healthy donors. The study ran its PCR with 60 Vbeta and 13 Jbeta primers. The table came from immunoSEQ multiplex PCR; TCRdb's copy has only in-frame clones and leaves some out. The data show about 120,000 clones, with around 79% seen just once and over 5.5% held by the top ten. Material for sequencing was PBMCs. Source of these receptors: a woman aged 40 to 55 in good health and CMV-seronegative.

The V gene is TRBV13, the J gene TRBJ2-5; 7 bases are a match to TRBD1. Trimming removed 5 bases from V and 0 bases from J; junction bases left unmatched: 6. The germline V gene has CDR1 PRHDT and CDR2 FYEKMQ (reference sequence). The CDR3 covers 15 residues. CDR3 nucleotide sequence: TGTGCCAGCAGCCGATCGGGACAGTACCAAGAGACCCAGTACTTC. It yields the protein CASSRSGQYQETQYF.

V and J are TRBV11-2 and TRBJ1-4; D possibly corresponds to TRBD1 (6 bases). Germline V CDR1 and CDR2: SGHAT, FQNNGV. V lost 3 bases to trimming and J lost 10 bases, with 21 bases between them. The CDR3 has 16 residues. CDR3 nucleotides: TGTGCCAGCAGCTTGAACAGGGAGACCGCTTTGGGAAAACTGTTTTTT. Protein sequence: CASSLNRETALGKLFF.

V usage is TRBV9 and J usage is TRBJ2-5; possible D gene TRBD2, 6 bases. Gene TRBJ2-7 matches the end of the DNA better, so the J call may be wrong. Germline CDR1 reads SGDLS; CDR2 reads YYNGEE. This CDR3 contains 15 residues. This CDR3 reads CASSVDWDSAYEQYF. In nucleotides, the CDR3 is TGTGCCAGCAGCGTAGACTGGGACTCCGCCTACGAGCAGTACTTC.

The chain recombines TRBV29-1 with TRBJ2-5, with 7 bases matching TRBD1. The CDR3 is 12 residues long. Looked up from germline, CDR1 is SQVTM and CDR2 is ANQGSEA. Trimming removed 7 bases from V and 4 bases from J; junction bases left unmatched: 6. In DNA form, the CDR3 reads TGCAGCGCCTCTACAGGGGTAGAGACCCAGTACTTC. Its translation: CSASTGVETQYF.

The V call is TRBV27, the J call TRBJ2-4; 8 positions agree with TRBD2. V was clipped by 5 bases and J by 2 bases; unmatched bases: 5. From germline, CDR1 is MNHEY and CDR2 SMNVEV (reference sequence). There are 15 residues in the CDR3. The chain's CDR3 is CASSRGLVSKNIQYF. CDR3 DNA sequence: TGTGCCAGCAGTCGGGGACTAGTTTCCAAAAACATTCAGTACTTC.

The rearrangement uses TRBV18 and TRBJ2-7; D might be TRBD2 (7 bases). In germline, CDR1 is KGHSH, CDR2 LQKENI. The CDR3 has 14 residues. Trimming took 3 bases from V and 9 from J, leaving 18 bases between them. CDR3: CASSPQGGDPGQYF. CDR3 nucleotide sequence: TGTGCCAGCTCACCCCAAGGGGGGGACCCGGGGCAGTACTTC.

The rearrangement joins TRBV7-8 to TRBJ1-1, with 7 bases identical to TRBD1. The junction had 4 bases not matched to a gene; V was cut back by 6 bases and J by 3 bases. Germline CDR1 SGHVS, CDR2 FQNEAQ. The CDR3 has 13 residues. CDR3 DNA sequence: TGTGCCAGCAGTCCCGACAGGGACACTGAAGCTTTCTTT. Translation: CASSPDRDTEAFF.

The chain links TRBV29-1 to TRBJ2-3, with D tentatively TRBD2 (6 bases). This CDR3 has 14 amino acids. V lost 2 bases and J lost 1, with 10 bases in between. CDR1 is SQVTM and CDR2 is ANQGSEA in the germline V gene. CDR3 sequence: CSVESLARTDTQYF. The CDR3 DNA reads as TGCAGCGTTGAAAGTCTAGCGCGCACAGATACGCAGTATTTT.

To note about this clone: Other nucleotide sequences from this sample produce the same CDR3. J is TRBJ2-7 and V is TRBV28; TRBD2 matches 13 bases. The trim removed 5 bases at V and 0 bases at J, leaving 1 base unmatched. The CDR3 contains 15 residues. In germline, CDR1 is MDHEN, CDR2 SYDVKM. CDR3 bases: TGTGCCAGCAGTCGGACTAGCGGGAGCTCCTACGAGCAGTACTTC. It is translated as CASSRTSGSSYEQYF.

The gene calls are TRBV6-5 and TRBJ2-2; a weak D match, TRBD2 (5 bases). The CDR3 covers 15 residues. Trimming cost V 2 bases and J 6 bases, with 13 bases left between them. Germline-derived CDR1 and CDR2 are MNHEY and SVGAGI. CDR3 in amino acids: CASSYRRSGPGELFF. CDR3 DNA: TGTGCCAGCAGTTACAGGAGAAGCGGCCCCGGGGAGCTGTTTTTT.

This chain uses TRBV4-1 with TRBJ2-2; 11 nucleotides agree with TRBD2. The CDR3 is 17 residues long. The V and J ends lost 1 base and 3 bases, in that order; junction bases with no gene match: 4. Germline V gene data show CDR1 as MGHRA and CDR2 as YSYEKL. CDR3 residues: CASSQGLAGRYTGELFF. DNA for the CDR3: TGCGCCAGCAGCCAAGGACTAGCGGGACGGTACACCGGGGAGCTGTTTTTT.

A few counts support this clone. The chain employs TRBV5-8 and TRBJ2-7; D possibly corresponds to TRBD2 (5 bases). Trimming removed 0 bases at V and 4 bases at J, with 14 bases between. Germline-derived CDR1 and CDR2 are SGHTS and YDEGEE. The CDR3 spans 15 residues. The CDR3: CASSLDRASIYEQYF. The CDR3 DNA reads TGTGCCAGCAGCTTGGATCGGGCTAGCATATACGAGCAGTACTTC. Full variable domain (rest looked up from reference TRBV5-8 and TRBJ2-7): EAGVTQSPTHLIKTRGQQATLRCSPISGHTSVYWYQQALGLGLQFLLWYDEGEERNRGNFPPRFSGRQFPNYSSELNVNALELEDSALYLCASSLDRASIYEQYFGPGTRLTVT.

The chain has TRBV4-1 and TRBJ1-5; 9 nucleotides match TRBD1. The trim removed 4 bases at V and 4 bases at J, leaving 5 bases unmatched. In germline, CDR1 is MGHRA, CDR2 YSYEKL. The CDR3 has 15 residues. CDR3 nucleotides: TGCGCCAGCAGCCGAACCGGGACAGGGAATCAGCCCCAGCATTTT. Encoded protein: CASSRTGTGNQPQHF.

The chain has TRBV28 and TRBJ1-6; D uncertain. The V and J ends lost 6 bases and 7 bases respectively, with 4 bases between them. Looked up from germline, CDR1 is MDHEN and CDR2 is SYDVKM. The CDR3 has 11 amino acids. The CDR3 spells CASSLNSPLHF. The CDR3 DNA is TGTGCCAGCAGCCTAAATTCACCCCTCCACTTT.

This clone was recorded once. V usage is TRBV25-1 and J usage is TRBJ2-1, with D tentatively TRBD2 (6 bases). Germline loops: CDR1 MGHDK, CDR2 SYGVNS. The CDR3 has 14 residues. Trimming left V 4 bases short and J 5 bases short, with 12 bases between. The CDR3 nucleotides are TGTGCCAGCAGTGTCGGGGGACTCCACAATGAGCAGTTCTTC. As protein: CASSVGGLHNEQFF.

This clone was seen only once. This rearrangement joins TRBV2 to TRBJ2-5, with D perhaps TRBD1 (5 bases). Trimming took 5 bases from V and 2 from J, leaving 15 bases between them. Per the germline V gene, CDR1 is SNHLY and CDR2 is FYNNEI. The CDR3 length is 15 residues. This CDR3 is CASSRQGGAQETQYF. CDR3 sequence (DNA): TGTGCCAGCAGTCGTCAAGGTGGGGCACAAGAGACCCAGTACTTC.

CDR3 protein: CASSRLETYGYTF. The CDR3 nucleotides read TGTGCCAGCTCCCGCCTAGAAACGTATGGCTACACCTTC. J is TRBJ1-2 and V is TRBV18; D remains unclear. V lost 6 bases and J lost 5, with 13 bases in between. The CDR3 has 13 residues. Germline CDR1 is KGHSH and CDR2 is LQKENI.

This clone has a single count. This rearrangement joins TRBV27 to TRBJ2-3; D is ambiguous. CDR1 and CDR2 from the germline V gene are MNHEY and SMNVEV (reference sequence). V dropped 3 bases and J dropped 2 bases, with 6 bases sitting between them. There are 13 residues in the CDR3. In nucleotides, the CDR3 is TGTGCCAGCAGTTTCCGACTCACAGATACGCAGTATTTT. It yields the protein CASSFRLTDTQYF.

The genes are TRBV5-1 and TRBJ2-1; D is uncertain. Germline CDR1 is SGHRS and CDR2 is YFSETQ. The CDR3 extends over 14 amino acids. Trimming took off 3 bases at V and 9 bases at J, with 16 bases between the two ends. CDR3: CASSSEFSFLEQFF. CDR3 bases: TGCGCCAGCAGCTCGGAGTTCAGCTTTCTTGAGCAGTTCTTC.

The V gene is TRBV25-1, the J gene TRBJ1-2; 9 nucleotides line up with TRBD1. Germline-derived CDR1 and CDR2 are MGHDK and SYGVNS. This CDR3 spans 16 amino acids. The V and J ends lost 4 bases and 7 bases, in that order; junction bases with no gene match: 13. The CDR3 nucleotides read TGTGCCAGCAGTGCACCGGGACAGGGAGCCCGGTCTGGCTACACCTTC. This encodes CASSAPGQGARSGYTF.

J is TRBJ2-3 and V is TRBV5-1; D is unclear. Germline V gives CDR1 SGHRS, CDR2 YFSETQ. Trimming removed 4 bases at V and 5 bases at J, with 11 bases between. The CDR3 runs 13 residues. DNA of the CDR3: TGCGCCAGCAGCCGGAAGGCGGTAGATACGCAGTATTTT. It specifies CASSRKAVDTQYF.

This clone has only a few counts. The V gene is TRBV5-1, the J gene TRBJ2-2, with D perhaps matching TRBD1 (7 bases). V lost 3 bases and J 9 bases, leaving 12 bases between the germline ends. CDR1 and CDR2 from the germline V gene are SGHRS and YFSETQ. This CDR3 has 13 amino acids. This CDR3 reads CASSSAGGRELFF. CDR3 DNA: TGCGCCAGCAGCTCTGCAGGGGGGAGGGAGCTGTTTTTT.

The chain uses TRBV14 and TRBJ2-5; D possibly corresponds to TRBD1 (6 bases). The CDR3 length is 19 residues. The germline V gene encodes CDR1 SGHDN and CDR2 FVKESK. V was cut by 1 base and J by 7 bases, with 28 bases left in between. The CDR3 region is CASSQAGTYRAALKGTQYF. The CDR3 nucleotides read TGTGCCAGCAGCCAAGCTGGGACATACCGGGCAGCATTGAAAGGGACCCAGTACTTC.

The chain employs TRBV4-1 and TRBJ2-5, with TRBD1 identical over 7 bases. V shed 0 bases, J shed 3 bases, and the junction held 7 bases outside the gene matches. Germline V gene lookup returns CDR1 MGHRA and CDR2 YSYEKL. This CDR3 is 16 amino acids long. The CDR3 loop reads CASSQETGAIEETQYF. The CDR3 region has the DNA TGCGCCAGCAGCCAAGAAACAGGGGCGATTGAAGAGACCCAGTACTTC.

This clone has just one count. This chain joins TRBV7-9 and TRBJ2-1, with 10 bases fitting TRBD2. Trimming removed 5 bases from V and 0 bases from J; junction bases left unmatched: 7. Germline V CDR1 and CDR2: SEHNR, FQNEAQ (reference sequence). This CDR3 contains 17 residues. In DNA, the CDR3 is TGTGCCAGCAGCCCAGAACTAGCGGGGAGCTCCTACAATGAGCAGTTCTTC. It encodes CASSPELAGSSYNEQFF.

As DNA, the CDR3 is TGTGCCATCAGCCCCTATAGCAATCAGCCCCAGCATTTT. The encoded protein is CAISPYSNQPQHF. J is TRBJ1-5 and V is TRBV10-3; no definite D call. V lost 6 bases to trimming and J lost 0 bases, with 6 bases between them. This CDR3 region has 13 residues. CDR1 and CDR2 from the germline V gene are ENHRY and SYGVKD.

This clone came up once. The chain is built from TRBV25-1 and TRBJ2-7; 9 bases map to TRBD2. With V trimmed by 3 bases and J by 2 bases, 8 bases remained unmatched. Germline values: CDR1 MGHDK, CDR2 SYGVNS. The CDR3 covers 16 residues. The DNA of the CDR3 is TGTGCCAGCAGTGATTCAACGCCTAGCGGGGCCTACGAGCAGTACTTC. Translating gives CASSDSTPSGAYEQYF.